This T cell receptor beta chain was found in a study of graft-versus-host responses after intestinal transplantation. Across the whole study: All of the recipients had induction that used anti-thymocyte globulin, then tacrolimus and steroids for around three years.

The germline V gene has CDR1 SGHDT and CDR2 YYEEEE. V gave up 3 bases and J gave up 5 bases, with 23 bases separating them. The CDR3 loop spans 17 amino acids. This clone was counted once. Its antigen is as yet unknown. Sequencing was performed with immunoSEQ multiplex PCR; in TCRdb, only in-frame clones are kept and a portion is missing. Altogether approximately 130,000 clones are present, around 94% being singletons, with the ten largest covering around 0.15%. This clonotype was sampled from a human donor who received an intestinal transplant. The rearrangement links TRBV5-6 to TRBJ1-2, with a possible D match to TRBD1 (5 bases). The starting material was unstimulated CD4+ T cells sorted from spleen or lymph node cells, obtained before intestinal transplant. The CDR3 here is CASSYPTVQVPLYGYTF. The CDR3 DNA is TGTGCCAGCAGCTACCCGACAGTCCAGGTCCCTCTTTATGGCTACACCTTC.